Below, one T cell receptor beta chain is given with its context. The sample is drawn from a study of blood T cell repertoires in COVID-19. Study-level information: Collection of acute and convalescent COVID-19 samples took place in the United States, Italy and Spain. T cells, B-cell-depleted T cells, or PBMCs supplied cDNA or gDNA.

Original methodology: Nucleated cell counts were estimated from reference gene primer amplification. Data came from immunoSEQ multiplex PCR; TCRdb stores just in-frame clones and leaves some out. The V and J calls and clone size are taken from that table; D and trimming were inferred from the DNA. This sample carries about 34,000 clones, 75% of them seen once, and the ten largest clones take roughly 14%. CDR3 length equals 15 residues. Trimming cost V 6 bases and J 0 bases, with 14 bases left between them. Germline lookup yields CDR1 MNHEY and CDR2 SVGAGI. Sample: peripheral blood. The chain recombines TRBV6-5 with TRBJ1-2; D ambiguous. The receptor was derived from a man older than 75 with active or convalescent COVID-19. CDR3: CASRRPGEPNYGYTF. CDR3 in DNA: TGTGCCAGCAGGAGACCGGGAGAGCCTAACTATGGCTACACCTTC.